These 16 T cell receptor beta chains were all obtained from the same sample, sequenced in a study of CD8+ T cells in alopecia areata. Reverse transcribed after extraction, RNA yielded cDNA as the sequencing template. Data came from immunoSEQ multiplex PCR; TCRdb stores just in-frame clones and leaves some out. The table shows 130,000 to 150,000 clones, with 40% to 55% occurring only once. Material: CD4+ T cells sorted from blood, obtained at week 0. Source of these receptors: a human donor with alopecia areata.

V usage is TRBV15 and J usage is TRBJ2-5, with a tentative D call TRBD2 (6 bases). Germline V gene sequence: CDR1 LNHNV, CDR2 YYDKDF (reference sequence). The CDR3 has 13 amino acids. V lost 1 base and J lost 5, with 8 bases in between. CDR3 DNA sequence: TGTGCCACCAGCAGAGGGGGGGAGGAGACCCAGTACTTC. Its translation is CATSRGGEETQYF.

The chain couples TRBV30 to TRBJ1-1; D is ambiguous. Germline lookup yields CDR1 GTSNPN and CDR2 SVGIG (reference sequence). V lost 3 bases, J lost 4 bases, and 12 bases lay in between. This CDR3 is built from 13 residues. This chain's CDR3 is CAWSPVSGTEAFF. As DNA, the CDR3 is TGTGCCTGGAGCCCTGTGTCGGGCACTGAAGCTTTCTTT.

The rearrangement joins TRBV30 to TRBJ1-2, with D possibly being TRBD1 (6 bases). V was clipped by 5 bases and J by 1 base, with 11 bases between them. The CDR3 totals 13 residues. The germline V gene encodes CDR1 GTSNPN and CDR2 SVGIG (reference sequence). The CDR3: CAWEQGSNYGYTF. The CDR3 coding sequence is TGTGCCTGGGAACAGGGAAGTAACTATGGCTACACCTTC.

V gene TRBV6-5 combines with J gene TRBJ1-4; 7 positions match TRBD1. Germline V gives CDR1 MNHEY, CDR2 SVGAGI. The V and J ends lost 2 bases and 8 bases, in that order; junction bases with no gene match: 8. The CDR3 has 15 residues. CDR3 nucleotides: TGTGCCAGCAGTTACCGGACAGGCGGAGCGGAAAAACTGTTTTTT. It codes for CASSYRTGGAEKLFF.

The chain joins TRBV27 to TRBJ2-1; D gene uncertain. The CDR3 has 13 residues. Germline V gene data show CDR1 as MNHEY and CDR2 as SMNVEV (reference sequence). V lost 0 bases and J lost 11, with 11 bases in between. CDR3 amino acids: CASSLSLTQKQFF. In DNA, the CDR3 is TGTGCCAGCAGTTTATCGCTGACACAAAAGCAGTTCTTC.

This clone turned up a few times. V usage is TRBV30 and J usage is TRBJ2-3; D possibly corresponds to TRBD2 (6 bases). The CDR3 length is 13 residues. From germline, CDR1 is GTSNPN and CDR2 SVGIG (reference sequence). V was shortened by 3 bases and J by 4 bases, with 11 bases between the two germline ends. In DNA, the CDR3 is TGTGCCTGGAGAATAAGGAGGGCAGATACGCAGTATTTT. Translated: CAWRIRRADTQYF.

This clone was observed a single time. The genes are TRBV30 and TRBJ2-5; 8 positions agree with TRBD1. This CDR3 comprises 13 residues. V was pared by 4 bases and J by 4 bases, with 5 bases of the junction left unmatched. Germline values: CDR1 GTSNPN, CDR2 SVGIG (reference sequence). Written as DNA, the CDR3 is TGTGCCTGGACTAGGGACAGGCGAGAGACCCAGTACTTC. Its translation is CAWTRDRRETQYF.

The V call is TRBV30, the J call TRBJ1-4; D perhaps matches TRBD1 (5 bases). CDR3 length equals 16 residues. Trimming shortened V by 0 bases and J by 4 bases, and 15 bases separated the two germline ends. CDR1 is GTSNPN and CDR2 is SVGIG in the germline V gene (reference sequence). The CDR3 is CAWSVKEGIFNEKLFF. CDR3 bases: TGTGCCTGGAGTGTAAAGGAGGGGATTTTTAATGAAAAACTGTTTTTT.

The sample holds a few counts of this clone. This chain uses TRBV30 with TRBJ2-6, with D tentatively TRBD2 (7 bases). The CDR3 is made up of 17 amino acids. Trimming removed 1 base at V and 1 base at J, with 14 bases between. Germline V gene lookup returns CDR1 GTSNPN and CDR2 SVGIG (reference sequence). CDR3: CAWSGGGHSSGANVLTF. CDR3 sequence (DNA): TGTGCCTGGAGTGGCGGGGGCCACAGTTCTGGGGCCAACGTCCTGACTTTC.

This clone has just a few counts. The chain links TRBV7-9 to TRBJ2-3; TRBD2 agrees at 10 bases. The germline gives CDR1 SEHNR, CDR2 FQNEAQ (reference sequence). This CDR3 region has 16 residues. J lost 2 bases, V lost 5 bases, and 7 bases had no gene match. DNA for the CDR3: TGTGCCAGCAGCCCGGGGCTAGCGGGAGACACAGATACGCAGTATTTT. Its protein product is CASSPGLAGDTDTQYF.

This clone was seen only a few times. This chain connects TRBV5-4 to TRBJ2-1; 12 bases agree with TRBD1. Germline V gene data show CDR1 as SGHNT and CDR2 as YYREEE (reference sequence). Trimming removed 3 bases from V and 8 bases from J; junction bases left unmatched: 3. The length of the CDR3 is 14 residues. CDR3 nucleotides: TGTGCCAGCAGCTCCGGGACAGGGGGCCATGAGCAGTTCTTC. The encoded protein is CASSSGTGGHEQFF. The variable domain in full, completed from reference TRBV5-4 and TRBJ2-1, reads ETGVTQSPTHLIKTRGQQVTLRCSSQSGHNTVSWYQQALGQGPQFIFQYYREEENGRGNFPPRFSGLQFPNYSSELNVNALELDDSALYLCASSSGTGGHEQFFGPGTRLTVL.

Worth noting for this clone: A read error may produce the germline difference seen at one junction end. The V call is TRBV7-2, the J call TRBJ2-5; the D gene is possibly TRBD1 (6 bases). The germline CDR1 and CDR2 sequences are SGHTA and FQGNSA. This CDR3 comprises 13 residues. This CDR3 reads CAGSFARGETQYF. Written as DNA, the CDR3 is TGTGCCGGCAGCTTCGCCAGGGGAGAGACCCAGTACTTC. The full variable domain, in which reference TRBV7-2 and TRBJ2-5 provide the parts outside the CDR3, is GAGVSQSPSNKVTEKGKDVELRCDPISGHTALYWYRQSLGQGLEFLIYFQGNSAPDKSGLPSDRFSAERTGGSVSTLTIQRTQQEDSAVYLCAGSFARGETQYFGPGTRLLVL.

The chain links TRBV30 to TRBJ2-2; 10 bases are a match to TRBD2. The germline V gene encodes CDR1 GTSNPN and CDR2 SVGIG (reference sequence). CDR3 length: 15 amino acids. CDR3 loop: CAAPGLARSTGELFF. For the CDR3, the DNA is TGTGCTGCACCGGGACTAGCGAGATCCACCGGGGAGCTGTTTTTT.

This chain links TRBV30 with TRBJ1-1; no reliable D call. The CDR3 is made up of 13 amino acids. Trimming cost V 3 bases and J 5 bases, with 13 bases left between them. CDR1 and CDR2 (germline): GTSNPN, SVGIG (reference sequence). This CDR3 reads CAWRTGGRTEAFF. Written as DNA, the CDR3 is TGTGCCTGGAGGACGGGCGGGCGGACTGAAGCTTTCTTT. Full variable domain (rest looked up from reference TRBV30 and TRBJ1-1): SQTIHQWPATLVQPVGSPLSLECTVEGTSNPNLYWYRQAAGRGLQLLFYSVGIGQISSEVPQNLSASRPQDRQFILSSKKLLLSDSGFYLCAWRTGGRTEAFFGQGTRLTVV.

This clone was found a few times. This sequence joins TRBV7-2 and TRBJ1-5; maybe TRBD1 (5 bases). The ends were cut back, 4 bases at V and 5 bases at J, with 12 bases in the middle. CDR3 length: 14 amino acids. In germline, CDR1 is SGHTA, CDR2 FQGNSA. The chain's CDR3 is CASSSGTKDQPQHF. The CDR3, as DNA: TGTGCCAGCAGCTCCGGGACGAAGGATCAGCCCCAGCATTTT.

The gene calls are TRBV6-6 and TRBJ2-3; 11 nucleotides agree with TRBD1. Looked up from germline, CDR1 is MNHNY and CDR2 is SVGAGI (reference sequence). V trimming: 4 bases; J trimming: 5 bases; junction bases outside the gene matches: 5. This CDR3 has 15 residues. The CDR3 is CASSSGQGAGDTQYF. The CDR3, as DNA: TGTGCCAGCAGTTCTGGACAGGGGGCAGGAGATACGCAGTATTTT.